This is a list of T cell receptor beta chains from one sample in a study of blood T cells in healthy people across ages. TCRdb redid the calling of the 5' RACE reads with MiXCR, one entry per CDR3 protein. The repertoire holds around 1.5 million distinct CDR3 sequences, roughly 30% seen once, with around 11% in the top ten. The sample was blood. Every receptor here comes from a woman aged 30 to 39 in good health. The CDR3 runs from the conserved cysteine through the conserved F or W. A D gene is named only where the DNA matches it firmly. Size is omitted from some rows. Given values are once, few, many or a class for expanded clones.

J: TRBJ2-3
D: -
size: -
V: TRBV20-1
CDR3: CSASTESTDTQYF
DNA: TGCAGTGCTAGTACGGAGAGCACAGATACGCAGTATTTT

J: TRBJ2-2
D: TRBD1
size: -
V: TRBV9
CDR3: CASSATGQGNTGELFF
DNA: TGTGCCAGCAGCGCCACGGGACAGGGAAACACCGGGGAGCTGTTTTTT

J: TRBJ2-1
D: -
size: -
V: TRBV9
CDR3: CASSPGGRGDEQFF
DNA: TGTGCCAGCAGCCCCGGGGGTCGTGGGGATGAGCAGTTCTTC

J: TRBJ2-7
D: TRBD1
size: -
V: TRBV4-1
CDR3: CASSPRGTGTYEQYF
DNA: TGCGCCAGCAGCCCGCGGGGGACAGGGACCTACGAGCAGTACTTC

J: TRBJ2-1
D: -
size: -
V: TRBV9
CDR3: CASSVVDYGCNEQFF
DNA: TGTGCCAGCAGCGTAGTGGACTACGGCTGCAATGAGCAGTTCTTC

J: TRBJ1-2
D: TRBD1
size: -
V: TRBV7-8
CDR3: CASSPGGDRAYGYTF
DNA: TGTGCCAGCAGCCCCGGTGGGGACAGGGCTTATGGCTACACCTTC

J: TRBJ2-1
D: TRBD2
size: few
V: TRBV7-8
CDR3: CASSLRASGRGLYNEQFF
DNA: TGTGCCAGCAGCTTACGGGCTAGCGGGAGGGGTCTCTACAATGAGCAGTTCTTC

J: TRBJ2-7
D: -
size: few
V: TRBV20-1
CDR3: CSARLQGRGSYEQYF
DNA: TGCAGTGCTAGACTCCAGGGAAGAGGCTCCTACGAGCAGTACTTC

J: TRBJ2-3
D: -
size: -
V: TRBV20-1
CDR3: CSARKSSRGTDTQYF
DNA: TGCAGTGCTAGGAAGTCCAGTCGTGGCACAGATACGCAGTATTTT

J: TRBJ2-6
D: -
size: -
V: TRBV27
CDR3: CASSSKHQRGANVLTF
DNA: TGTGCCAGCAGTTCCAAGCATCAACGTGGGGCCAACGTCCTGACTTTC

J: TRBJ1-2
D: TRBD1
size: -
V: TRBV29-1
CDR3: CSVHNGQGSNYGYTF
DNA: TGCAGCGTCCACAACGGACAGGGATCTAACTATGGCTACACCTTC

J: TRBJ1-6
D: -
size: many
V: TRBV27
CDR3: CASSLMWGPDSPLHF
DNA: TGTGCCAGCAGCCTTATGTGGGGACCCGATTCACCCCTCCACTTT

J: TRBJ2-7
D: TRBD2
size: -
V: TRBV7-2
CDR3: CASRLPGSGALEAQYF
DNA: TGTGCCAGCAGACTGCCGGGGAGCGGGGCTCTAGAGGCCCAGTACTTC

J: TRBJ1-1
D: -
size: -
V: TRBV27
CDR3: CASSLNERMEAFF
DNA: TGTGCCAGCAGTTTAAACGAACGAATGGAAGCTTTCTTT

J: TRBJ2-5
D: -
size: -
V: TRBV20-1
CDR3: CSAASGSSTRGTQYF
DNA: TGCAGTGCTGCGAGCGGGTCTTCAACCAGGGGGACCCAGTACTTC

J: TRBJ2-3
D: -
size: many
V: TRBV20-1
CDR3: CSASSRGDPTDTQYF
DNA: TGCAGTGCTAGTTCCAGGGGGGATCCCACAGATACGCAGTATTTT

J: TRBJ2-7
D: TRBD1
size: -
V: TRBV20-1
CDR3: CSARNPGQGDEQYF
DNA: TGCAGTGCTAGAAACCCCGGACAGGGGGACGAGCAGTACTTC

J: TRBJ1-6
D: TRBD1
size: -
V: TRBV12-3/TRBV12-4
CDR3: CASSPGGQGGSPLHF
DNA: TGCGCCAGCAGTCCAGGGGGACAGGGTGGTTCACCCCTCCACTTT

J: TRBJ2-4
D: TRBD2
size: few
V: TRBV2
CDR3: CASSSGTSGSIQYF
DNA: TGTGCCAGCAGTTCCGGGACTAGCGGCTCCATTCAGTACTTC

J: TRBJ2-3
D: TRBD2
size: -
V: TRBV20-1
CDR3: CSASLAGSLFRTDTQYF
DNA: TGCAGTGCTAGCCTAGCGGGCTCCCTGTTTCGCACAGATACGCAGTATTTT

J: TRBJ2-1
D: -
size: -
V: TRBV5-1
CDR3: CASSHPDSSYNEQFF
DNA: TGCGCCAGCAGCCACCCGGACAGCTCCTACAATGAGCAGTTCTTC

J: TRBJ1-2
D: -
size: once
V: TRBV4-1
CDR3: CASSQDSGAPNYGYTF
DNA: TGCGCCAGCAGCCAAGATTCGGGGGCACCTAACTATGGCTACACCTTC

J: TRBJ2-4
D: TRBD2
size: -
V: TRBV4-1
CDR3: CASSQEGASGNIFSNIQYF
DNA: TGCGCCAGCAGCCAAGAAGGCGCTAGCGGGAACATTTTCTCGAACATTCAGTACTTC

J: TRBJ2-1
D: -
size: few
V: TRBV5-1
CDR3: CASSSGPGSDEQFF
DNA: TGCGCCAGCAGCTCCGGACCCGGTTCGGATGAGCAGTTCTTC

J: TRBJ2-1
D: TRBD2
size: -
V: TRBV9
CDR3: CASSAERGANNEQFF
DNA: TGTGCCAGCAGCGCCGAGCGGGGGGCCAACAATGAGCAGTTCTTC

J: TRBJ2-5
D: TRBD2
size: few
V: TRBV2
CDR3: CASTPLHGLAEGAEQETQYF
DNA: TGTGCCAGCACCCCCTTGCACGGGCTAGCGGAGGGTGCCGAACAAGAGACCCAGTACTTC

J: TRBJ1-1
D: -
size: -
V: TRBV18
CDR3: CASSPPASKRTEAFF
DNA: TGTGCCAGCTCACCACCAGCCAGCAAGCGGACTGAAGCTTTCTTT

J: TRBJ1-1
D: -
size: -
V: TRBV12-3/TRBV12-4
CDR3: CASSLQDAAEAFF
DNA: TGTGCCAGCAGTTTACAGGATGCAGCTGAAGCTTTCTTT

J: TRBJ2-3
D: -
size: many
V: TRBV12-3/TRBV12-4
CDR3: CASSLLGGTDTQYF
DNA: TGTGCCAGCAGTCTCCTCGGAGGCACAGATACGCAGTATTTT

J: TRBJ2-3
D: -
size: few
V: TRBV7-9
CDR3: CASSLVTGVTQYF
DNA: TGTGCCAGCAGCTTAGTGACGGGAGTCACGCAGTATTTT

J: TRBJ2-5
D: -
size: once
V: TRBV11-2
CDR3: CASSPGFAAYF
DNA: TGTGCCAGCAGCCCCGGGTTTGCGGCGTACTTC

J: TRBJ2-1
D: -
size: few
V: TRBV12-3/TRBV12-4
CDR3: CASKGGHYNEQFF
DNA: TGTGCCAGCAAGGGGGGGCACTACAATGAGCAGTTCTTC

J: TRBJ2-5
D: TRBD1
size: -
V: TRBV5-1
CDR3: CASSTGQGRGETQYF
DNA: TGCGCCAGCAGCACCGGACAGGGGAGAGGAGAGACCCAGTACTTC

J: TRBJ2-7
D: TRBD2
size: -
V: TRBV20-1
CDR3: CSATTSGGPYEQYF
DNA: TGCAGTGCGACTACTAGCGGGGGACCCTACGAGCAGTACTTC

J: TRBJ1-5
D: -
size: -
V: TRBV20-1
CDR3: CSARGDTENQPQHF
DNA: TGCAGTGCTAGAGGGGATACAGAAAATCAGCCCCAGCATTTT

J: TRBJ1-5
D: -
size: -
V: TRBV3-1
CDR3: CASSQVGGGNQPQHF
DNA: TGTGCCAGCAGCCAAGTCGGAGGGGGCAATCAGCCCCAGCATTTT

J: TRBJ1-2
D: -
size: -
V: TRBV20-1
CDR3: CSARDPTGKNYGYTF
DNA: TGCAGTGCTAGAGATCCGACAGGAAAGAACTATGGCTACACCTTC

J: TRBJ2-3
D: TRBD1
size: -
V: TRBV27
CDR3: CASIPGTGNKYF
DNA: TGTGCCAGCATACCCGGGACAGGGAATAAGTATTTT